This T cell receptor (beta chain) was identified during a study of technical replicates of blood from a handful of donors. Produced via immunoSEQ multiplex PCR; TCRdb's table is partial and in-frame only. Here the sample spans tens of thousands of clones, roughly nine tenths being singletons. V lost 4 bases, J lost 2 bases, and 3 bases stayed unmatched. The germline V gene has CDR1 LNHNV and CDR2 YYDKDF (reference sequence). The CDR3 runs to 15 residues. The chain combines TRBV15 with TRBJ1-4, with 8 bases matching TRBD1. The sample comprised T cells isolated from PBMCs. The receptor was isolated from a human donor in good health. This CDR3 is CATSKQGATNEKLFF. DNA for the CDR3: TGTGCCACCAGCAAGCAGGGGGCGACTAATGAAAAACTGTTTTTT.